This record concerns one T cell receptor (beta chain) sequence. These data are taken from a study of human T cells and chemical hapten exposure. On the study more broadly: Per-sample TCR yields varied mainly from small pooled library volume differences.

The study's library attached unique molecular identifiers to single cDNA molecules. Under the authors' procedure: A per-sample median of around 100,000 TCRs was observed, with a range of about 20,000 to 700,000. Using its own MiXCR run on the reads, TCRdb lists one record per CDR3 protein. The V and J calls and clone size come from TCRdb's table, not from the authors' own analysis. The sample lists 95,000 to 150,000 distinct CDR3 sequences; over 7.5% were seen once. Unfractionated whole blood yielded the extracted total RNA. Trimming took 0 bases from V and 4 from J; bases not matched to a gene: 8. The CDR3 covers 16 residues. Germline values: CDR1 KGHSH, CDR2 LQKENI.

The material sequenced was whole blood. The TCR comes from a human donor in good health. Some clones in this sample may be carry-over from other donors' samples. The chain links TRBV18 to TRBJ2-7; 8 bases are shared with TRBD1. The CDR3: CASSPPWSGQGYEQYF. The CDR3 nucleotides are TGTGCCAGCTCACCACCCTGGTCAGGACAGGGTTACGAGCAGTACTTC.